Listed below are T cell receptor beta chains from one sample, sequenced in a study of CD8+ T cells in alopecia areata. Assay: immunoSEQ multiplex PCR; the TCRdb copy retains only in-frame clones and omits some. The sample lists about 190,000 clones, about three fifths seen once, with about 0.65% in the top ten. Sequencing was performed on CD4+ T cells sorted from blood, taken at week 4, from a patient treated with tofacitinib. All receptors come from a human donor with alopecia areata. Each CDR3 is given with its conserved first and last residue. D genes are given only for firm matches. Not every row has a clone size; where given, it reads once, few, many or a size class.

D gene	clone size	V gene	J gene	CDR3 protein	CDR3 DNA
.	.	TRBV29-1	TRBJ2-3	CSVEHGLGTDTQYF	TGCAGCGTTGAACACGGCTTAGGAACAGATACGCAGTATTTT
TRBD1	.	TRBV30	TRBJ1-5	CAWSATGGEQPQHF	TGTGCCTGGAGTGCAACAGGGGGCGAACAGCCCCAGCATTTT
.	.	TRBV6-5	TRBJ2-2	CASSYRHGELFF	TGTGCCAGCAGTTACAGACACGGGGAGCTGTTTTTT
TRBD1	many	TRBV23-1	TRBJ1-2	CASSQSGTANYGYTF	TGCGCCAGCAGTCAATCGGGGACAGCTAACTATGGCTACACCTTC
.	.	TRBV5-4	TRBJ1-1	CASSWTGGRETEAFF	TGTGCCAGCAGCTGGACGGGAGGGCGTGAAACTGAAGCTTTCTTT
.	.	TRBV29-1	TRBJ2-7	CSVEDLGSYEQYF	TGCAGCGTTGAAGATCTCGGCTCCTACGAGCAGTACTTC
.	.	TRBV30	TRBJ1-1	CAWALPGVTEAFF	TGTGCCTGGGCCTTACCAGGGGTTACTGAAGCTTTCTTT
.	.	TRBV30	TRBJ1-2	CAWNGGGSGGYTF	TGTGCCTGGAACGGGGGGGGCTCTGGTGGCTACACCTTC
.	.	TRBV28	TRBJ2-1	CASSEGLSYNEQFF	TGTGCCAGCAGCGAGGGACTTTCCTACAATGAGCAGTTCTTC
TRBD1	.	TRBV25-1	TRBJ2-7	CASLRTGLRYEQYF	TGTGCCAGCCTACGGACAGGGTTGAGGTACGAGCAGTACTTC
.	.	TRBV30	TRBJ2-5	CAWSVGRETQYF	TGTGCCTGGAGTGTAGGCAGGGAGACCCAGTACTTC
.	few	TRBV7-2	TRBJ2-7	CASSGFRVGEQYF	TGTGCCAGCAGCGGGTTCAGGGTTGGCGAGCAGTACTTC
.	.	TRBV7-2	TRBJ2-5	CASSLKRNQETQYF	TGTGCCAGCAGCTTAAAGCGAAACCAAGAGACCCAGTACTTC
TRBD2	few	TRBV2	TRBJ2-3	CASSKAGRDSDTQYF	TGTGCCAGCAGCAAAGCGGGAAGAGACTCAGATACGCAGTATTTT
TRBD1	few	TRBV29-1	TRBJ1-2	CSVEEGQGAGYNYGYTF	TGCAGCGTTGAAGAGGGACAGGGGGCCGGGTACAACTATGGCTACACCTTC
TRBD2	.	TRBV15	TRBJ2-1	CATSGTSGRPRYNEQFF	TGTGCCACCAGCGGGACTAGCGGGAGACCCCGCTACAATGAGCAGTTCTTC
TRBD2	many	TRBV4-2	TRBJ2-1	CASSQVSGASSYNEQFF	TGTGCCAGCAGCCAGGTTAGCGGGGCTAGCTCCTACAATGAGCAGTTCTTC
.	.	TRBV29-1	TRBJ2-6	CSVVGVPGANVLTF	TGCAGCGTCGTAGGAGTCCCTGGGGCCAACGTCCTGACTTTC
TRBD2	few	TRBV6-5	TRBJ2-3	CASTTSGGDTQYF	TGTGCCAGCACGACTAGCGGGGGAGATACGCAGTATTTT
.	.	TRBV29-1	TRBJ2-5	CSVRTMLRETQYF	TGCAGCGTTCGGACCATGCTGCGGGAGACCCAGTACTTC
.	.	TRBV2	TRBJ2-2	CASSLRLVGGELFF	TGTGCCAGCAGCCTACGACTAGTCGGCGGGGAGCTGTTTTTT
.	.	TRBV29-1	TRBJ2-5	CSVAPEARETQYF	TGCAGCGTTGCCCCGGAGGCTCGGGAGACCCAGTACTTC
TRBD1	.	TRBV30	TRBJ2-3	CAWSVSLAGTGTDTQYF	TGTGCCTGGAGTGTATCCCTTGCCGGGACAGGCACAGATACGCAGTATTTT
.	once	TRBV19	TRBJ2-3	CASSIRTGTDTQYF	TGTGCCAGTAGTATCCGTACAGGCACAGATACGCAGTATTTT
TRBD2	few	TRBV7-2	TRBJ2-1	CASSFSSGSSYNEQFF	TGTGCCAGCAGCTTTTCGAGCGGGAGCTCCTACAATGAGCAGTTCTTC
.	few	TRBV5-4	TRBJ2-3	CASTRAESTDTQYF	TGTGCCAGCACGAGGGCCGAAAGCACAGATACGCAGTATTTT
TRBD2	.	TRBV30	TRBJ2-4	CAWRPGGGIQYF	TGTGCCTGGAGACCGGGGGGAGGTATTCAGTACTTC
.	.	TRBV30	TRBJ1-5	CAWSRGDQPQHF	TGTGCCTGGAGCCGGGGGGATCAGCCCCAGCATTTT
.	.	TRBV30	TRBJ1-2	CALGRLSYGYTF	TGTGCCTTAGGACGGTTGAGCTATGGCTACACCTTC
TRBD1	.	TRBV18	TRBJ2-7	CASSPPWGTGLYEQYF	TGTGCCAGCTCACCACCGTGGGGGACAGGGCTCTACGAGCAGTACTTC
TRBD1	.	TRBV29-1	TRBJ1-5	CSALRGQGGPQHF	TGCAGCGCTCTCCGGGGACAGGGTGGTCCCCAGCATTTT
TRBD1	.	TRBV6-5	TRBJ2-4	CASSPGTGAKNIQYF	TGTGCCAGCAGCCCCGGGACAGGGGCCAAAAACATTCAGTACTTC